The 18 T cell receptor beta chains below were found in one sample sequenced in a study of blood T cell repertoires in COVID-19. Using immunoSEQ multiplex PCR, the repertoire was profiled, and TCRdb retains in-frame clones only, with some absent. The data contain about 300,000 clones, around 82% of them singletons. The sequencing sample was made of peripheral blood. These receptors came from a woman between 45 and 65 years old with acute or convalescent COVID-19.

The chain has TRBV29-1 and TRBJ2-7, with TRBD1 identical over 7 bases. The ends lost 5 bases at V and 7 bases at J; junction bases unmatched: 8. The germline gives CDR1 SQVTM, CDR2 ANQGSEA. The CDR3 contains 12 residues. The chain's CDR3 is CSVRGLMGEQYF. DNA for the CDR3: TGCAGCGTTAGGGGGCTAATGGGAGAGCAGTACTTC.

This rearrangement joins TRBV25-1 to TRBJ1-4, with D perhaps matching TRBD1 (6 bases). V shed 4 bases and J shed 10 bases, with 10 bases lying between them. Looked up from germline, CDR1 is MGHDK and CDR2 is SYGVNS. The CDR3 runs to 12 residues. In DNA, the CDR3 is TGTGCCAGCAGTGCGACAGGAGGAAAACTGTTTTTT. Translating gives CASSATGGKLFF.

V usage is TRBV18 and J usage is TRBJ2-7; TRBD1 aligns across 9 bases. Unmatched junction bases numbered 10, after V lost 3 bases and J lost 7 bases. From germline, CDR1 is KGHSH and CDR2 LQKENI. The CDR3 has 15 residues. CDR3 region: CASSPSTGGEGEQYF. The CDR3 DNA reads TGTGCCAGCTCACCCTCGACAGGGGGTGAGGGGGAGCAGTACTTC.

V usage is TRBV12-3 or TRBV12-4 and J usage is TRBJ2-7, with D possibly being TRBD2 (5 bases). V gave up 3 bases and J gave up 6 bases, with 9 bases separating them. The length of the CDR3 is 12 residues. CDR3 in amino acids: CASSLVGGEQYV. Written as DNA, the CDR3 is TGTGCCAGCAGTTTGGTTGGAGGCGAGCAGTACGTC.

V and J are TRBV2 and TRBJ1-1; 7 nucleotides line up with TRBD1. The CDR3 extends over 13 amino acids. Per germline, CDR1 SNHLY and CDR2 FYNNEI. J lost 5 bases, V lost 10 bases, and 10 bases had no gene match. For the CDR3, the DNA is TGTGCCAACGGGACAGCCCGAGGGACTGAAGCTTTCTTT. Amino acid sequence: CANGTARGTEAFF.

The J gene is TRBJ2-1, the V gene TRBV5-5, with D unresolved. CDR3 length equals 12 residues. Looked up from germline, CDR1 is SGHKS and CDR2 is YYEKEE (reference sequence). Trimming took 4 bases from V and 7 from J, leaving 9 bases between them. The CDR3 region is CASSLSRNEQFF. CDR3 nucleotide sequence: TGTGCCAGCAGCCTTAGTCGGAATGAGCAGTTCTTC. Variable domain in full (rest from reference TRBV5-5 and TRBJ2-1): DAGVTQSPTHLIKTRGQQVTLRCSPISGHKSVSWYQQVLGQGPQFIFQYYEKEERGRGNFPDRFSARQFPNYSSELNVNALLLGDSALYLCASSLSRNEQFFGPGTRLTVL.

This clone was recorded once. The genes are TRBV5-4 and TRBJ1-3; 7 bases agree with TRBD1. V lost 3 bases, J lost 0 bases, and 3 bases stayed unmatched. The CDR3 is 15 residues long. Germline V gene sequence: CDR1 SGHNT, CDR2 YYREEE (reference sequence). The CDR3 bases are TGTGCCAGCAGCTCCGGGACAGACTCTGGAAACACCATATATTTT. Translating it yields CASSSGTDSGNTIYF.

This chain uses TRBV5-4 with TRBJ2-5, with TRBD1 matching over 10 bases. Trimming cost V 5 bases and J 5 bases; bases outside gene matches: 12. This CDR3 has 16 amino acids. Looked up from germline, CDR1 is SGHNT and CDR2 is YYREEE (reference sequence). CDR3 nucleotide sequence: TGTGCCAGCAGGCCATCCGGACAGGGGGAGTGGGAGACCCAGTACTTC. Its translation: CASRPSGQGEWETQYF.

The chain uses TRBV19 and TRBJ2-7, with 10 bases identical to TRBD1. Germline V gene data show CDR1 as LNHDA and CDR2 as SQIVND (reference sequence). V gave up 6 bases and J gave up 2 bases; unmatched junction bases: 4. The CDR3 length is 14 residues. This chain's CDR3 is CASSHGQGAYEQYV. The CDR3 DNA follows: TGTGCCAGTAGCCACGGACAGGGGGCCTACGAGCAGTACGTC.

A single count supports this clone. The chain recombines TRBV12-3 or TRBV12-4 with TRBJ1-6, with a weak D call TRBD1 (6 bases). V lost 5 bases and J lost 8, with 10 bases in between. The CDR3 sequence is 13 residues long. The CDR3 DNA follows: TGTGCCAGCAGTGGACAGCAGCATTCACCCCTCCACTTT. It specifies CASSGQQHSPLHF.

V usage is TRBV7-9 and J usage is TRBJ1-2; D might be TRBD1 (5 bases). Germline V gene sequence: CDR1 SEHNR, CDR2 FQNEAQ (reference sequence). CDR3 length: 16 residues. Trimming shortened V by 4 bases and J by 0 bases, and 15 bases separated the two germline ends. The CDR3 DNA follows: TGTGCCAGCAGCTCCCACGGGTCAGGGTCTAACTATGGCTACACCTTC. It codes for CASSSHGSGSNYGYTF.

V is TRBV5-1 and J is TRBJ2-2, with TRBD2 matching 10 bases. CDR1 and CDR2 from the germline V gene are SGHRS and YFSETQ. CDR3 length equals 14 residues. Trimming removed 4 bases from V and 5 bases from J; junction bases left unmatched: 2. The CDR3 reads CASSQRGGTGELFF. The CDR3, as DNA: TGCGCCAGCAGCCAGCGGGGGGGAACCGGGGAGCTGTTTTTT.

The chain recombines TRBV11-2 with TRBJ1-4, with D maybe TRBD1 (6 bases). Germline V gene sequence: CDR1 SGHAT, CDR2 FQNNGV. The V end was cut by 2 bases, the J end by 0 bases, with 16 bases between. This CDR3 region has 18 residues. CDR3 amino acids: CASSLRSLGAATNEKLFF. CDR3 nucleotides: TGTGCCAGCAGCTTAAGAAGTCTGGGGGCTGCAACTAATGAAAAACTGTTTTTT.

This clone was detected only a few times. The gene calls are TRBV5-1 and TRBJ1-4, with D perhaps TRBD1 (6 bases). The V end was cut by 1 base, the J end by 10 bases, with 20 bases between. The CDR3 is 16 residues long. From germline, CDR1 is SGHRS and CDR2 YFSETQ. The CDR3, as DNA: TGCGCCAGCAGCTTGTTCGATTCGAGGCAGGGGAGAAAACTGTTTTTT. It specifies CASSLFDSRQGRKLFF.

The chain uses TRBV11-2 and TRBJ2-7, with TRBD1 matching 7 bases. This CDR3 comprises 13 residues. Unmatched junction bases numbered 1, after V lost 3 bases and J lost 2 bases. Germline-derived CDR1 and CDR2 are SGHAT and FQNNGV. The CDR3, as DNA: TGTGCCAGCAGCTTTGGACAGGCCTACGAGCAGTACTTC. It is translated as CASSFGQAYEQYF.

This clone has more than one count but fewer than ten. The rearrangement uses TRBV6-5 and TRBJ2-7; 8 bases match TRBD1. The length of the CDR3 is 14 residues. Germline CDR1 MNHEY, CDR2 SVGAGI. After removal of 6 bases from V and 4 bases from J, the junction contained 8 bases not matched to a gene. CDR3 loop: CASSLTGGLYEQYF. In nucleotides, the CDR3 is TGTGCCAGCAGCCTCACAGGGGGTCTTTACGAGCAGTACTTC.

V usage is TRBV5-8 and J usage is TRBJ2-4; 7 nucleotides line up with TRBD2. The junction had 9 bases not matched to a gene; V was cut back by 1 base and J by 2 bases. The CDR3 is made up of 17 amino acids. Germline lookup yields CDR1 SGHTS and CDR2 YDEGEE. CDR3 DNA sequence: TGTGCCAGCAGCTTGTCGCGCCTAGCGGACTCCAAAAACATTCAGTACTTC. Translating gives CASSLSRLADSKNIQYF.

The CDR3 region is CASSKRDPGEQFF. The CDR3, as DNA: TGTGCCAGCAGCAAGCGGGACCCTGGTGAGCAGTTCTTC. This chain joins TRBV5-4 and TRBJ2-1; 7 nucleotides align to TRBD2. With 4 bases clipped from V and 9 bases from J, the junction kept 7 bases outside the gene matches. The CDR3 extends over 13 amino acids. Germline V CDR1 and CDR2: SGHNT, YYREEE (reference sequence).